A single sample gave rise to the 13 T cell receptor beta chains below, sequenced in a study of post-analysis software for immune sequencing data. Their recognized antigens are unknown. The library was made from cDNA and included unique molecular identifiers. Each CDR3 protein is one row after TCRdb ran MiXCR on the PCR reads. The sample contains about 820,000 distinct CDR3 sequences, around 50% of which appear only once. Overall study results and limits: TRBV segments more frequent in patients than in controls numbered five and included TRBV5-6, TRBV5-1 and TRBV20-1.

Material: blood. The receptors originated from a girl under 18 with multiple sclerosis.

The CDR3 sequence: CASSQDEARATPTYEQYF. CDR3 bases: TGCGCCAGCAGCCAAGATGAAGCCAGGGCTACGCCCACCTACGAGCAGTACTTC. The rearrangement joins TRBV4-1 to TRBJ2-7; TRBD1 is a possible D gene (5 bases). The CDR3 is 18 amino acids. Germline CDR1 is MGHRA and CDR2 is YSYEKL. V was shortened by 0 bases and J by 2 bases, with 20 bases between the two germline ends.

The gene calls are TRBV12-3 or TRBV12-4 and TRBJ1-2; D gene ambiguous. CDR3 length: 13 residues. V was trimmed by 7 bases and J by 2 bases, leaving 11 bases between them. This CDR3 is CASTLVGNYGYTF. As DNA, the CDR3 is TGTGCCAGCACCTTAGTAGGGAACTATGGCTACACCTTC.

The chain couples TRBV16 to TRBJ1-4; D gene unclear. This CDR3 region has 16 residues. From germline, CDR1 is KGHSY and CDR2 FQNENV. The V end lost 3 bases, the J end lost 8 bases, and 19 bases lay between the germline ends. The CDR3 reads CASSHLGRPSGEKLFF. The CDR3 DNA is TGTGCCAGCAGCCACCTTGGACGGCCCTCGGGGGAAAAACTGTTTTTT.

The chain links TRBV5-1 to TRBJ2-7; 8 bases match TRBD1. There are 14 residues in the CDR3. Germline V gene data show CDR1 as SGHRS and CDR2 as YFSETQ. The trim removed 4 bases at V and 2 bases at J, leaving 5 bases unmatched. The CDR3 reads CASSDGTGTYEQYF. The CDR3 DNA sequence: TGCGCCAGCAGCGATGGGACAGGAACCTACGAGCAGTACTTC. The variable domain in full, completed from reference TRBV5-1 and TRBJ2-7, reads KAGVTQTPRYLIKTRGQQVTLSCSPISGHRSVSWYQQTPGQGLQFLFEYFSETQRNKGNFPGRFSGRQFSNSRSEMNVSTLELGDSALYLCASSDGTGTYEQYFGPGTRLTVT.

V gene TRBV29-1 combines with J gene TRBJ2-1, with a tentative D call TRBD2 (5 bases). The germline gives CDR1 SQVTM, CDR2 ANQGSEA. This CDR3 region has 15 residues. V dropped 8 bases and J dropped 2 bases, with 19 bases sitting between them. CDR3 in DNA: TGCAGCCCCCGGGCCTATACCGGGACCTACAATGAGCAGTTCTTC. This encodes CSPRAYTGTYNEQFF.

The chain joins TRBV7-8 to TRBJ2-5; 14 positions agree with TRBD2. CDR1 and CDR2 from the germline V gene are SGHVS and FQNEAQ. This CDR3 comprises 19 residues. Trimming took 5 bases from V and 3 from J; bases not matched to a gene: 14. CDR3 in DNA: TGTGCCAGCAGCCGCCGACTAGCGGGAGGGCCGTTTACCGAAGAGACCCAGTACTTC. This sequence encodes CASSRRLAGGPFTEETQYF.

The sample holds a few counts of this clonotype. This chain links TRBV29-1 with TRBJ2-7; 9 nucleotides line up with TRBD1. The CDR3 consists of 14 residues. V lost 5 bases, J lost 1 base, and 6 bases stayed unmatched. The germline CDR1 and CDR2 sequences are SQVTM and ANQGSEA. CDR3 residues: CSVYGQGPSYEQYF. In DNA, the CDR3 is TGCAGCGTTTACGGACAGGGGCCTTCCTACGAGCAGTACTTC.

This chain joins TRBV6-5 and TRBJ2-6; tentatively, D is TRBD1 (6 bases). This CDR3 is built from 16 residues. The germline CDR1 and CDR2 sequences are MNHEY and SVGAGI. The ends were cut back, 5 bases at V and 0 bases at J, with 11 bases in the middle. CDR3 residues: CASSRTGFSGANVLTF. The CDR3 coding sequence is TGTGCCAGCAGTCGAACAGGGTTCTCTGGGGCCAACGTCCTGACTTTC.

In DNA form, the CDR3 reads TGTGCCAGCAGCAAAGCACAGGGGCACATAGCCAAAAACATTCAGTACTTC. This encodes CASSKAQGHIAKNIQYF. The rearrangement uses TRBV21-1 and TRBJ2-4; the listed D gene, TRBD1, was not tested against the DNA. TRBV21-1 is a recognized pseudogene. This CDR3 comprises 17 residues.

In its sample, this clonotype was seen a few times. V gene TRBV15 combines with J gene TRBJ2-5; a possible D gene is TRBD2 (5 bases). Trimming pared 4 bases from V and 4 bases from J, leaving 13 bases between. Germline CDR1 LNHNV, CDR2 YYDKDF (reference sequence). The CDR3 contains 14 residues. CDR3 region: CATSKRVLGETQYF. As DNA, the CDR3 is TGTGCCACCAGCAAGAGGGTCTTGGGAGAGACCCAGTACTTC.

The J gene is TRBJ2-4, the V gene TRBV9; 7 bases are a match to TRBD1. Matching the DNA end better, TRBJ2-5 makes the J call doubtful. CDR3 length equals 15 residues. Germline loops: CDR1 SGDLS, CDR2 YYNGEE. The CDR3 loop is CASSPEGGLWETQYF. The CDR3 DNA follows: TGTGCCAGCAGCCCAGAAGGGGGCCTATGGGAGACCCAGTACTTC.

This clonotype was seen a single time. The rearrangement joins TRBV7-3 to TRBJ1-2; D remains ambiguous. The V end lost 1 base, the J end lost 10 bases, and 16 bases lay between the germline ends. The CDR3 length is 14 residues. Germline CDR1 and CDR2: SGHTA and FQGTGA. CDR3 sequence (DNA): TGTGCCAGCAGCTTAATAGGATCGGCAGGCGACTACACCTTC. This sequence encodes CASSLIGSAGDYTF.

The chain has TRBV7-3 and TRBJ2-3; the D gene is possibly TRBD2 (6 bases). V lost 2 bases and J 4 bases, leaving 13 bases between the germline ends. The length of the CDR3 is 15 residues. Germline-derived CDR1 and CDR2 are SGHTA and FQGTGA. CDR3 DNA: TGTGCCAGCAGCTTACGAGGAGGGGCCCCAGATACGCAGTATTTT. It codes for CASSLRGGAPDTQYF.